This TCR beta chain stems from a study of beta chain features in type 1 diabetes. The wider study: Examined across all samples were some 99 million sorted cells.

The length of the CDR3 is 14 residues. V was clipped by 2 bases and J by 4 bases; unmatched bases: 4. The V gene's germline CDR1 is SEHNR and CDR2 FQNEAQ (reference sequence). This clone was picked up a small number of times. Its antigen remains unknown. Reverse transcription of all isolated RNA meant that expressed TCRB transcripts were sequenced. Several million reads were obtained on average from naive, central memory and regulatory T cell samples. Using immunoSEQ multiplex PCR, the repertoire was profiled, and TCRdb retains in-frame clones only, with some absent. The data show 310,000 or so clones, roughly 11% seen once. CD45RO/CCR7/CD25/CD127/CD95/CD27 separated CD4+ naive, central memory, regulatory and stem cell-like memory cells by sorting. Study-wide results and limits: Since sequencing was performed on cDNA, cells with high TCR expression could be over-represented.

V is TRBV7-9 and J is TRBJ1-2; 7 nucleotides line up with TRBD1. What was sequenced was naive CD4+ T cells from blood. The receptor comes from a woman younger than 45 in good health. CDR3 sequence reads: CASSLRGLVYGYTF. In nucleotides, the CDR3 is TGTGCCAGCAGCTTAAGGGGGCTGGTCTATGGCTACACCTTC. The full variable domain, its missing parts supplied by reference TRBV7-9 and TRBJ1-2, is DTGVSQNPRHKITKRGQNVTFRCDPISEHNRLYWYRQTLGQGPEFLTYFQNEAQLEKSRLLSDRFSAERPKGSFSTLEIQRTEQGDSAMYLCASSLRGLVYGYTFGSGTRLTVV.